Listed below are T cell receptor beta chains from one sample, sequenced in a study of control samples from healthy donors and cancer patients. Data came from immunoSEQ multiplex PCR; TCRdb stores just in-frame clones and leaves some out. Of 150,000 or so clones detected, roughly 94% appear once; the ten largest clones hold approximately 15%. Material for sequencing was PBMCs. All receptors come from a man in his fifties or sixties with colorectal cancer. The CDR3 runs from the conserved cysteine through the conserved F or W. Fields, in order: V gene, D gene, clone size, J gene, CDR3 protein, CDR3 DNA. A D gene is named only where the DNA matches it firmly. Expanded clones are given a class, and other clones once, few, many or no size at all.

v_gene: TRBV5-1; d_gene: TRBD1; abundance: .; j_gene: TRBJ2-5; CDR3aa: CASSVYRGPGETQYF; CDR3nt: TGCGCCAGCAGCGTCTACAGGGGGCCTGGGGAGACCCAGTACTTC
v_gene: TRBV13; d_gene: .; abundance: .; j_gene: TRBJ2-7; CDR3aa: CASSLGRPVLEQYF; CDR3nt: TGTGCCAGCAGCTTAGGGCGGCCTGTGCTCGAGCAGTACTTC
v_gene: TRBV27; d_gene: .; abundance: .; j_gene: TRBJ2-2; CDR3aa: CASSTRQGELFF; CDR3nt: TGTGCCAGCAGTACAAGACAGGGGGAGCTGTTTTTT
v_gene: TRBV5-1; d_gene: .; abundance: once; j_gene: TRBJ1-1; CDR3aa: CASRLDSNTEAFF; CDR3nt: TGCGCCAGCAGACTGGACAGCAACACTGAAGCTTTCTTT
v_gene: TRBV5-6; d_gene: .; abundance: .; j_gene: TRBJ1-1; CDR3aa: CASSLGSNTEAFF; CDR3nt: TGTGCCAGCAGCTTGGGAAGTAACACTGAAGCTTTCTTT
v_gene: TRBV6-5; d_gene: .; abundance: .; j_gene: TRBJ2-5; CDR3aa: CASRSLMGTQYF; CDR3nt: TGTGCCAGCAGGTCCCTTATGGGGACCCAGTACTTC
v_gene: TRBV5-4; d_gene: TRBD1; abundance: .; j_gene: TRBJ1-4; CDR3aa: CASSLTGANEKLFF; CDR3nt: TGTGCCAGCAGCTTAACAGGGGCCAATGAAAAACTGTTTTTT
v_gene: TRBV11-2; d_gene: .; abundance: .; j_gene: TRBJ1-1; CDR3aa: CASSTDMNTEAFF; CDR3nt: TGTGCCAGCAGTACTGACATGAACACTGAAGCTTTCTTT
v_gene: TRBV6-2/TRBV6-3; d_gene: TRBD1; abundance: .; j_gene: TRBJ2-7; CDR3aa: CASSYRDRVPSDGYF; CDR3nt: TGTGCCAGCAGTTACAGGGACAGGGTTCCCAGCGATGGCTACTTC
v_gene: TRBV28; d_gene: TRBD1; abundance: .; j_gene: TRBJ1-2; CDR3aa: CASSGDSSGYGYTF; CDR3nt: TGTGCCAGCAGTGGGGACAGTTCGGGCTATGGCTACACCTTC
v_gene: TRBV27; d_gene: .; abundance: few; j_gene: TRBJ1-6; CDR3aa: CASSLSGGSGSPLHF; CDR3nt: TGTGCCAGCAGTTTATCAGGAGGGTCTGGTTCACCCCTCCACTTT
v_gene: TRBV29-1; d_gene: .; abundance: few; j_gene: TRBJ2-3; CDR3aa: CSVEGGTGISTDTQYF; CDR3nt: TGCAGCGTTGAGGGGGGGACAGGAATTAGCACAGATACGCAGTATTTT
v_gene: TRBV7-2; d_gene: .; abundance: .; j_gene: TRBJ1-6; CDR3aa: CAIRGPGSPLHF; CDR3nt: TGTGCCATCCGAGGACCGGGGTCACCCCTCCACTTT
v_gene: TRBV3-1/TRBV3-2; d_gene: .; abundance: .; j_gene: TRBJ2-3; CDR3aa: CASSQAGRGPRDTQYF; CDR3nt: TGTGCCAGCAGCCAAGCTGGTCGGGGCCCTAGAGATACGCAGTATTTT
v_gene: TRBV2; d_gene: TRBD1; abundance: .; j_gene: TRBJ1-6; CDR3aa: CASSLQGAGSPLHF; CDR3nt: TGTGCCAGCAGCCTCCAGGGGGCGGGTTCACCCCTCCACTTT
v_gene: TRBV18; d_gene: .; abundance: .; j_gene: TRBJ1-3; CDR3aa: CASSPNPAVSGNTIYF; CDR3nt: TGTGCCAGCTCACCCAACCCCGCCGTCTCTGGAAACACCATATATTTT
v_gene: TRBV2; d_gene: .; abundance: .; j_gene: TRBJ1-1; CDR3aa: CASSLGKNTEAFF; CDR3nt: TGTGCCAGCAGTTTAGGCAAGAACACTGAAGCTTTCTTT
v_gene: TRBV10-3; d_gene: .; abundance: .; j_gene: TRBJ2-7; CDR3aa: CAISESAGSYEQYF; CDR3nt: TGTGCCATCAGTGAGTCGGCAGGGAGCTACGAGCAGTACTTC
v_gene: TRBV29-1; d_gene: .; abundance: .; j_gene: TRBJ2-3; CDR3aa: CSVEGTSTDTQYF; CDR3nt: TGCAGCGTTGAGGGCACTAGCACAGATACGCAGTATTTT
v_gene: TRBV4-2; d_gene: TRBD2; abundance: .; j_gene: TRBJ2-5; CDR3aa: CASSQALAGGSETQYF; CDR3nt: TGTGCCAGCAGCCAAGCTCTAGCGGGGGGATCAGAGACCCAGTACTTC
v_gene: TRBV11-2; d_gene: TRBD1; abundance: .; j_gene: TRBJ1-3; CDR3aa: CASREPGTGPNTIYF; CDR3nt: TGTGCCAGCAGGGAACCCGGGACAGGGCCAAACACCATATATTTT
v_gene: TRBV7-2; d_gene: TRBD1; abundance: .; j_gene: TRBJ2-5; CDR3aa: CASSQGQGDQETQYF; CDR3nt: TGTGCCAGCAGCCAAGGGCAGGGGGACCAAGAGACCCAGTACTTC
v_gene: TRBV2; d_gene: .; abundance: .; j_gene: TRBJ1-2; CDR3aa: CASRRLLRGGGYTF; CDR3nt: TGTGCCAGCAGGCGACTGCTTCGAGGGGGTGGCTACACCTTC
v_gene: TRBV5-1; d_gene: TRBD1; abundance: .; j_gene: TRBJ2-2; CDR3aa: CASSLAQGNPGELFF; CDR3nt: TGCGCCAGCAGCTTGGCACAGGGGAATCCCGGGGAGCTGTTTTTT
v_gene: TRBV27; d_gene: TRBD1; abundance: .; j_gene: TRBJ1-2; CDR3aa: CASSTGVGGYTF; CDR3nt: TGTGCCAGCAGTACAGGGGTTGGGGGCTACACCTTC
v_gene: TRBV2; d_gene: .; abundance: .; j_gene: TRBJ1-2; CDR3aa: CASSGGDKTYGYTF; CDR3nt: TGTGCCAGCAGTGGGGGGGACAAAACCTATGGCTACACCTTC
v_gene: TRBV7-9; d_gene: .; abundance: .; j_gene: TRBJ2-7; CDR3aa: CASREGEYEQYF; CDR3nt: TGTGCCAGCAGAGAGGGAGAGTACGAGCAGTACTTC
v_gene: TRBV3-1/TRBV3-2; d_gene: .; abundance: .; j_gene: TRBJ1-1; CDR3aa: CASSQDKAEAFF; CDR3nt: TGTGCCAGCAGTCAAGATAAGGCTGAAGCTTTCTTT
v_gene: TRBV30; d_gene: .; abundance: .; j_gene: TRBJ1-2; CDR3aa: CASQPVNYGYTF; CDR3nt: TGTGCCTCCCAACCCGTGAACTATGGCTACACCTTC
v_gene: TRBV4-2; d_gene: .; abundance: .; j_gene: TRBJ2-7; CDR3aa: CASSQERGLSYEQYF; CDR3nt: TGTGCCAGCAGCCAAGAGAGGGGCCTATCCTACGAGCAGTACTTC
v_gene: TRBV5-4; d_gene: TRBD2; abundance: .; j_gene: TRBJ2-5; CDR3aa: CASSAGLAGGQETQYF; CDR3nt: TGTGCCAGCAGCGCGGGACTAGCGGGGGGGCAAGAGACCCAGTACTTC
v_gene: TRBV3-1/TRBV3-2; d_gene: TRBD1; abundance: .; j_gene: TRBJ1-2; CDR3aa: CASSQVRTGSYGYTF; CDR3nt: TGTGCCAGCAGCCAAGTGAGGACAGGGAGCTATGGCTACACCTTC
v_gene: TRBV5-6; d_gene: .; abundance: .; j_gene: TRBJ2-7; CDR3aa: CASRLQEYEQYF; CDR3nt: TGTGCCAGCAGATTACAAGAATACGAGCAGTACTTC
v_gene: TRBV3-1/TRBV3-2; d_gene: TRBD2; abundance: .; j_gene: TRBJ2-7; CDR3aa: CASSQDGSGGTYEQYF; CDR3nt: TGTGCCAGCAGCCAAGATGGTAGCGGGGGGACCTACGAGCAGTACTTC
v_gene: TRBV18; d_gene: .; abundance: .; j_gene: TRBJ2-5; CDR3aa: CASSPIQDQETQYF; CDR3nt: TGTGCCAGCTCACCGATTCAGGACCAAGAGACCCAGTACTTC
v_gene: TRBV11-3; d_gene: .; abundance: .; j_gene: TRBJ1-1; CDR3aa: CASSPQLGTEAFF; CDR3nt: TGTGCCAGCAGCCCCCAATTGGGCACTGAAGCTTTCTTT
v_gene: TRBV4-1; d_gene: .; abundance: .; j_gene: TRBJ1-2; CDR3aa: CASSQDIATRSYGYTF; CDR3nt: TGCGCCAGCAGCCAAGATATTGCCACCCGAAGCTATGGCTACACCTTC
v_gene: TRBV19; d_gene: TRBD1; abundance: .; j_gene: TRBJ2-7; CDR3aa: CASSIFWTGDPYEQYF; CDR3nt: TGTGCCAGTAGTATATTCTGGACAGGGGACCCCTACGAGCAGTACTTC
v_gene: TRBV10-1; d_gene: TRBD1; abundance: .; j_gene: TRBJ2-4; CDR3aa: CASSEAGQGNIQYF; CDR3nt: TGCGCCAGCAGTGAGGCGGGACAGGGAAACATTCAGTACTTC
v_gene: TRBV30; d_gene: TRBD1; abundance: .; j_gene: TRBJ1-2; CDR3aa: CAWSSGTADGYTF; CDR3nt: TGTGCCTGGAGTTCCGGGACAGCCGATGGCTACACCTTC
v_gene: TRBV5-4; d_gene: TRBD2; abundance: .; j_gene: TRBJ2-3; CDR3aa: CASSLTSGGGTDTQYF; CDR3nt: TGTGCCAGCAGCTTGACTAGCGGGGGGGGCACAGATACGCAGTATTTT
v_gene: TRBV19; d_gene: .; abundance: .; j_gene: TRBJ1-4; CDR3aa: CASISRGPNEKLFF; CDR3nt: TGTGCCAGTATATCGAGGGGCCCTAATGAAAAACTGTTTTTT
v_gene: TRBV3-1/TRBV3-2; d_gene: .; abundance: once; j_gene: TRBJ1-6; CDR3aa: CASSQEWGDNSPLHF; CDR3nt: TGTGCCAGCAGTCAAGAATGGGGCGATAATTCACCCCTCCACTTT
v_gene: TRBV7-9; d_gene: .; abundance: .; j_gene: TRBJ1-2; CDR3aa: CASSSGFRGADYGYTF; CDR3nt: TGTGCCAGCAGCTCGGGGTTTAGGGGGGCCGACTATGGCTACACCTTC
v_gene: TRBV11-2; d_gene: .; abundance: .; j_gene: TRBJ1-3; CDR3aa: CASSLGLDTIYF; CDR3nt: TGTGCCAGCAGCTTAGGCCTGGACACCATATATTTT
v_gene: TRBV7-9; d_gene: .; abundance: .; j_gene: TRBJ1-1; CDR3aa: CASSSQGQNTEAFF; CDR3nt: TGTGCCAGCAGCTCCCAGGGGCAGAACACTGAAGCTTTCTTT
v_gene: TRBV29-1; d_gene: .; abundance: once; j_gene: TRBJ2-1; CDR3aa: CSVERNEQFF; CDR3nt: TGCAGCGTTGAGAGGAATGAGCAGTTCTTC
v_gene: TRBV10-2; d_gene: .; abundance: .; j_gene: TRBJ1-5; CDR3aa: CASSVGDQPQHF; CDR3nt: TGCGCCAGCAGTGTGGGGGATCAGCCCCAGCATTTT
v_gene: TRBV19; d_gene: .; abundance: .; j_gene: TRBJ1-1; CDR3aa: CASSIGGKMNTEAFF; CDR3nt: TGTGCCAGTAGTATAGGGGGGAAAATGAACACTGAAGCTTTCTTT
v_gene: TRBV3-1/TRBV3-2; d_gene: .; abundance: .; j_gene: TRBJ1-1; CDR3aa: CASRTTANTEAFF; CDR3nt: TGTGCCAGCAGAACGACGGCGAACACTGAAGCTTTCTTT
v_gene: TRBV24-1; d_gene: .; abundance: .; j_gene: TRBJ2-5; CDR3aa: CATSDPGGPETQYF; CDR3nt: TGTGCCACCAGTGATCCCGGGGGGCCGGAGACCCAGTACTTC
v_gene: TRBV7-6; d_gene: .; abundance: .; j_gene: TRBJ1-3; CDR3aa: CASSPRTAGNTIYF; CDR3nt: TGTGCCAGCAGCCCCCGGACCGCTGGAAACACCATATATTTT
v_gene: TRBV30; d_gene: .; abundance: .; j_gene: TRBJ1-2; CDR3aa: CAWSLNYGYTF; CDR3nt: TGTGCCTGGAGTCTGAACTATGGCTACACCTTC
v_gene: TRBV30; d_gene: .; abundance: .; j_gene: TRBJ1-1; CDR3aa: CAWGKANTEAFF; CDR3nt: TGTGCCTGGGGGAAGGCAAACACTGAAGCTTTCTTT
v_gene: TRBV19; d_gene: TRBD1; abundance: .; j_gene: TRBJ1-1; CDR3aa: CASSATGGAKTEAFF; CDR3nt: TGTGCCAGTAGTGCCACAGGGGGGGCGAAAACTGAAGCTTTCTTT